This T cell receptor beta chain was captured in a study of T cell clones after liver transplantation. The ends lost 7 bases at V and 1 base at J; junction bases unmatched: 6. This CDR3 spans 14 amino acids. Germline CDR1 MNHNY, CDR2 SVGAGI (reference sequence). Method: immunoSEQ multiplex PCR; TCRdb's copy keeps in-frame clones and lacks some. This repertoire shows around 60,000 clones, 70% to 75% found once; its top ten account for approximately 16%. This clone was seen once. This sequence originates from a human donor who received a liver transplant. The chain links TRBV6-6 to TRBJ1-1, with 7 bases lining up with TRBD1. The material was CD4+ T cells from blood, obtained before liver transplant. The CDR3 bases are TGTGCCAGCATCCTGGACAGGAGGAACACTGAAGCTTTCTTT. Protein: CASILDRRNTEAFF.